This T cell receptor beta chain was recovered during a study of T cell changes during pregnancy in multiple sclerosis. Profiling relied on immunoSEQ multiplex PCR, and the TCRdb table lists in-frame clones only, not all of them. The sample has about 100,000 clones, under 95% seen once. Losses at the gene ends were 0 bases for V and 0 bases for J; bases not matched to a gene: 4. The CDR3 covers 16 residues. Germline values: CDR1 SGHNT, CDR2 YYREEE (reference sequence). The specimen comprised peripheral blood, sampled in the third trimester of pregnancy. This receptor was identified in a female donor in good health, enrolled as a control in a pregnancy study. The rearrangement links TRBV5-4 to TRBJ2-3, with TRBD1 matching 7 bases. CDR3 sequence: CASSLAGTASTDTQYF. CDR3 bases: TGTGCCAGCAGCTTGGCCGGGACAGCTAGCACAGATACGCAGTATTTT.